The 30 T cell receptor beta chains below all came from one sample that was sequenced in a study of CD8 T cells in Susac syndrome. RNA was extracted with the RNeasy kit, and a quantity of roughly 0.45 to 1 ug was reverse transcribed using random hexamers. Using its own MiXCR run on the immunoSEQ multiplex PCR reads, TCRdb lists one record per CDR3 protein. There are over 70,000 distinct CDR3 sequences in the sample; about 95% occur only once, and 0.62% lies in the top ten. Specimen: CD8+ T cells from PBMCs. The receptor set was obtained from a human donor with Susac syndrome.

The V and J genes are TRBV20-1 and TRBJ2-5, with 8 bases matching TRBD2. The CDR3 has 14 residues. The germline gives CDR1 DFQATT, CDR2 SNEGSKA (reference sequence). V dropped 0 bases and J dropped 1; count of bases not matched to a gene: 1. The CDR3 bases are TGCAGTGCTAGAGATGCGGGGGGCCAAGAGACCCAGTACTTC. Protein: CSARDAGGQETQYF.

The chain employs TRBV14 and TRBJ2-5, with 8 bases that match TRBD1. The V and J ends lost 1 base and 4 bases, in that order; junction bases with no gene match: 5. The CDR3 extends over 15 amino acids. Germline CDR1 is SGHDN and CDR2 is FVKESK. The CDR3 nucleotides read TGTGCCAGCAGCCAAGCCAGGGGGCGCGGAGAGACCCAGTACTTC. Translating it yields CASSQARGRGETQYF. The whole variable domain, remainder taken from reference TRBV14 and TRBJ2-5, is EAGVTQFPSHSVIEKGQTVTLRCDPISGHDNLYWYRRVMGKEIKFLLHFVKESKQDESGMPNNRFLAERTGGTYSTLKVQPAELEDSGVYFCASSQARGRGETQYFGPGTRLLVL.

V usage is TRBV30 and J usage is TRBJ1-4, with a tentative D call TRBD1 (6 bases). V was trimmed by 0 bases and J by 8 bases, leaving 19 bases between them. CDR3 length: 16 residues. The V gene's germline CDR1 is GTSNPN and CDR2 SVGIG (reference sequence). The CDR3 here is CAWSVLSARGDEKLFF. As DNA, the CDR3 is TGTGCCTGGAGTGTACTTTCCGCCAGGGGAGACGAAAAACTGTTTTTT.

About this clonotype itself: One end of the junction is discordant with germline, which a read error may explain. The chain couples TRBV7-7 to TRBJ2-7; D is undetermined. CDR1 SSHAT and CDR2 FNYEAQ come from the germline V gene (reference sequence). The CDR3 is 13 residues long. Here the CDR3 DNA reads TGTGCTAGCAGCTTGGGCGAGGAAGGCGAGCAGTACTTC. It is translated as CASSLGEEGEQYF.

V is TRBV12-3 or TRBV12-4 and J is TRBJ2-5, with 7 bases fitting TRBD2. CDR3 size: 16 residues. J was trimmed by 1 base and V by 6 bases; bases with no gene match: 11. The CDR3 protein is CASSPTSASPQETQYF. The CDR3, as DNA: TGTGCCAGCAGCCCTACTAGCGCCTCACCCCAAGAGACCCAGTACTTC.

This clonotype was seen just once. This chain joins TRBV24-1 and TRBJ2-2; tentatively, D is TRBD1 (5 bases). Germline-derived CDR1 and CDR2 are KGHDR and SFDVKD. This CDR3 spans 14 amino acids. The V and J ends lost 5 bases and 5 bases respectively, with 11 bases between them. The CDR3 DNA is TGTGCCACCAGTGTATCAGGGCCAACCGGGGAGCTGTTTTTT. Translation gives CATSVSGPTGELFF.

V gene TRBV13 combines with J gene TRBJ2-1, with 10 positions matching TRBD2. Germline CDR1 PRHDT, CDR2 FYEKMQ (reference sequence). The V gene end was trimmed by 5 bases and the J gene end by 2 bases; junction bases not matched to a gene: 6. The CDR3 is 16 amino acids. The CDR3 nucleotides read TGTGCCAGCAGCCTCCCAGCGGGGGGGCCCTACAATGAGCAGTTCTTC. This codes for CASSLPAGGPYNEQFF. The full variable domain, in which reference TRBV13 and TRBJ2-1 provide the parts outside the CDR3, is AAGVIQSPRHLIKEKRETATLKCYPIPRHDTVYWYQQGPGQDPQFLISFYEKMQSDKGSIPDRFSAQQFSDYHSELNMSSLELGDSALYFCASSLPAGGPYNEQFFGPGTRLTVL.

J is TRBJ2-1 and V is TRBV2; 8 bases align to TRBD2. Germline CDR1 is SNHLY and CDR2 is FYNNEI. The CDR3 totals 17 residues. J was trimmed by 2 bases and V by 0 bases; bases with no gene match: 6. DNA of the CDR3: TGTGCCAGCAGTGAAGCGCTTCGTAGCGGGGCCTACAATGAGCAGTTCTTC. Its translation is CASSEALRSGAYNEQFF.

J is TRBJ1-1 and V is TRBV25-1, with D unclear. This CDR3 comprises 14 residues. CDR1 is MGHDK, CDR2 SYGVNS, per germline. V was shortened by 5 bases and J by 6 bases, with 16 bases between the two germline ends. Here the CDR3 DNA reads TGTGCCAGCAGTCCCTCGGAACAGTACGCTGAAGCTTTCTTT. Translation gives CASSPSEQYAEAFF. The variable domain in full, with the rest retrieved from reference TRBV25-1 and TRBJ1-1, is EADIYQTPRYLVIGTGKKITLECSQTMGHDKMYWYQQDPGMELHLIHYSYGVNSTEKGDLSSESTVSRIRTEHFPLTLESARPSHTSQYLCASSPSEQYAEAFFGQGTRLTVV.

V is TRBV5-6 and J is TRBJ1-6, with D unclear. Germline CDR1 is SGHDT and CDR2 is YYEEEE. Deletions cut 1 base from V and 14 bases from J, with 16 bases between. This CDR3 is 14 amino acids long. CDR3 DNA: TGTGCCAGCAGCTTGATTATGGCAAAGTCGGCCCTCCACTTT. Translated: CASSLIMAKSALHF.

The chain employs TRBV27 and TRBJ2-5, with D maybe TRBD1 (5 bases). The CDR3 totals 14 residues. Trimming removed 6 bases at V and 3 bases at J, with 14 bases between. The V gene's germline CDR1 is MNHEY and CDR2 SMNVEV (reference sequence). The CDR3: CASSTDPREETQYF. DNA for the CDR3: TGTGCCAGCAGCACAGACCCCAGGGAAGAGACCCAGTACTTC.

The chain couples TRBV20-1 to TRBJ2-3; D remains unclear. V was trimmed by 2 bases and J by 8 bases, leaving 23 bases between them. Germline V gives CDR1 DFQATT, CDR2 SNEGSKA (reference sequence). The CDR3 totals 16 residues. CDR3 loop: CSARPSSRNTPVTQYF. As DNA, the CDR3 is TGCAGTGCTAGACCGTCGTCCCGAAACACCCCCGTTACGCAGTATTTT.

The V call is TRBV2, the J call TRBJ1-6, with 8 bases lining up with TRBD1. This CDR3 has 16 amino acids. Per germline, CDR1 SNHLY and CDR2 FYNNEI. J lost 7 bases, V lost 9 bases, and 14 bases had no gene match. The CDR3 here is CARTGAGAEGNSPLHF. The CDR3 DNA is TGTGCCAGGACAGGGGCCGGGGCAGAGGGAAATTCACCCCTCCACTTT. Drawing the rest from reference TRBV2 and TRBJ1-6, the complete variable domain is EPEVTQTPSHQVTQMGQEVILRCVPISNHLYFYWYRQILGQKVEFLVSFYNNEISEKSEIFDDQFSVERPDGSNFTLKIRSTKLEDSAMYFCARTGAGAEGNSPLHFGNGTRLTVT.

This chain joins TRBV7-8 and TRBJ2-5; 11 bases fit TRBD2. The V segment lost 3 bases and the J segment 5 bases; nucleotides outside the gene matches: 11. The CDR3 contains 17 residues. CDR1 SGHVS and CDR2 FQNEAQ come from the germline V gene. CDR3 nucleotide sequence: TGTGCCAGCAGCTTTAGCGGGGGGGCCGGTGAGGGGGAGACCCAGTACTTC. Translated, it gives CASSFSGGAGEGETQYF.

The chain employs TRBV11-2 and TRBJ1-2; unclear D gene. Trimming took 5 bases from V and 4 from J, leaving 11 bases between them. Germline V CDR1 and CDR2: SGHAT, FQNNGV. CDR3 length equals 13 residues. The CDR3 is CASSPDGPYGYTF. In DNA form, the CDR3 reads TGTGCCAGCAGCCCGGACGGACCCTATGGCTACACCTTC.

The chain joins TRBV27 to TRBJ2-7, with D possibly being TRBD1 or TRBD2 (7 bases each). Germline CDR1 reads MNHEY; CDR2 reads SMNVEV (reference sequence). This CDR3 region has 12 residues. The V gene lost 4 bases and the J gene lost 9 bases, with 13 bases spanning the gap. CDR3 amino acids: CASSSTGEGQYF. The CDR3 nucleotides are TGTGCCAGCAGTTCTACAGGGGAGGGGCAGTACTTC.

The chain links TRBV28 to TRBJ2-1, with D possibly TRBD1 on 6 matching bases. The CDR3 covers 14 residues. Germline assignment: CDR1 MDHEN and CDR2 SYDVKM. Trimming cost V 5 bases and J 6 bases, with 14 bases left between them. In nucleotides, the CDR3 is TGTGCCAGCAGTCCAGGACAGCCTTCCAATGAGCAGTTCTTC. It encodes CASSPGQPSNEQFF.

The rearrangement uses TRBV12-3 or TRBV12-4 and TRBJ1-2; TRBD1 matches at 7 bases. V lost 6 bases and J lost 2; bases outside the gene matches: 6. CDR3 length equals 14 residues. The CDR3: CASRSTGINYGYTF. CDR3 sequence (DNA): TGTGCCAGCAGATCGACAGGGATCAACTATGGCTACACCTTC.

This sequence joins TRBV5-1 and TRBJ2-6; D might be TRBD2 (6 bases). This CDR3 contains 15 residues. Deletions cut 0 bases from V and 4 bases from J, with 8 bases between. CDR1 is SGHRS, CDR2 YFSETQ, per germline. The CDR3 reads CASSLGGVGANVLTF. The CDR3 nucleotides are TGCGCCAGCAGCTTGGGGGGGGTCGGGGCCAACGTCCTGACTTTC. Together with reference TRBV5-1 and TRBJ2-6, the CDR3 gives the full variable domain: KAGVTQTPRYLIKTRGQQVTLSCSPISGHRSVSWYQQTPGQGLQFLFEYFSETQRNKGNFPGRFSGRQFSNSRSEMNVSTLELGDSALYLCASSLGGVGANVLTFGAGSRLTVL.

The chain's CDR3 is CASSPTPVQGRFYGYTF. The CDR3 nucleotides are TGTGCCAGCAGCCCGACCCCGGTACAGGGGAGGTTTTATGGCTACACCTTC. V and J are TRBV7-9 and TRBJ1-2; 7 bases match TRBD1. The ends lost 5 bases at V and 5 bases at J; junction bases unmatched: 17. Germline lookup yields CDR1 SEHNR and CDR2 FQNEAQ (reference sequence). CDR3 length equals 17 residues.

The J gene is TRBJ2-1, the V gene TRBV2; 9 nucleotides align to TRBD2. With 4 bases clipped from V and 4 bases from J, the junction kept 11 bases outside the gene matches. CDR1 is SNHLY and CDR2 is FYNNEI in the germline V gene. The CDR3 has 17 residues. The CDR3: CASSARSGGLSYNEQFF. The CDR3, as DNA: TGTGCCAGCAGTGCACGTAGCGGGGGACTGTCTTACAATGAGCAGTTCTTC.

The chain has TRBV18 and TRBJ1-2; D not certain. Deletions cut 6 bases from V and 0 bases from J, with 8 bases between. This CDR3 has 13 amino acids. CDR1 and CDR2 from the germline V gene are KGHSH and LQKENI. CDR3 loop: CASSKGPNYGYTF. CDR3 bases: TGTGCCAGCTCCAAAGGCCCTAACTATGGCTACACCTTC.

CDR3 DNA: TGTGCCAGCAGTTACTCTAGTAGCGGGCCTAGCACAGATACGCAGTATTTT. It yields the protein CASSYSSSGPSTDTQYF. This rearrangement joins TRBV6-5 to TRBJ2-3, with 7 nucleotides matching TRBD2. V lost 0 bases, J lost 0 bases, and 6 bases stayed unmatched. Per the germline V gene, CDR1 is MNHEY and CDR2 is SVGAGI. This CDR3 contains 17 residues.

The chain employs TRBV30 and TRBJ2-3, with D possibly matching TRBD2 (7 bases). CDR1 is GTSNPN and CDR2 is SVGIG in the germline V gene (reference sequence). The CDR3 is 13 residues long. Trimming stripped 2 bases from V and 4 bases from J, with 10 bases between. For the CDR3, the DNA is TGTGCCTGGAGTAAAGGGGGGGCAGATACGCAGTATTTT. It yields the protein CAWSKGGADTQYF.

The rearrangement links TRBV4-3 to TRBJ2-7; D might be TRBD1 or TRBD2, each matching 7 bases. V lost 4 bases and J 6 bases, leaving 16 bases between the germline ends. Per the germline V gene, CDR1 is LGHNA and CDR2 is YSLEER. This CDR3 region has 14 residues. CDR3 DNA sequence: TGCGCCAGCAGCCCGGGCAGGGGGGGAGGCGAGCAGTACTTC. This gives the protein CASSPGRGGGEQYF.

The J gene is TRBJ2-7, the V gene TRBV3-1; D not resolved. The V end was cut by 1 base, the J end by 0 bases, with 10 bases between. Germline V gene sequence: CDR1 LGHDT, CDR2 YNNKEL (reference sequence). This CDR3 spans 15 amino acids. CDR3 sequence reads: CASSQATTASYEQYF. The CDR3 DNA sequence: TGTGCCAGCAGCCAAGCTACCACAGCCTCCTACGAGCAGTACTTC.

The J gene is TRBJ2-7, the V gene TRBV6-2 or TRBV6-3; possible D gene TRBD2, 6 bases. Trimming shortened V by 5 bases and J by 0 bases, and 11 bases separated the two germline ends. Per germline, CDR1 MNHEY and CDR2 SVGEGT. The CDR3 is made up of 14 amino acids. CDR3 coding DNA: TGTGCCAGCAGTCGCGGGGTAGACTCCTACGAGCAGTACTTC. Its translation: CASSRGVDSYEQYF.

This chain connects TRBV7-9 to TRBJ1-5, with unresolved D. The CDR3 runs to 14 residues. CDR1 SEHNR and CDR2 FQNEAQ come from the germline V gene (reference sequence). Trimming removed 5 bases at V and 4 bases at J, with 12 bases between. In DNA, the CDR3 is TGTGCCAGCAGCCTAACCGAGGGTAATCAGCCCCAGCATTTT. Its protein is CASSLTEGNQPQHF. The variable domain in full, completed from reference TRBV7-9 and TRBJ1-5, reads DTGVSQNPRHKITKRGQNVTFRCDPISEHNRLYWYRQTLGQGPEFLTYFQNEAQLEKSRLLSDRFSAERPKGSFSTLEIQRTEQGDSAMYLCASSLTEGNQPQHFGDGTRLSIL.

The CDR3 loop reads CASSSAPGQGRNSPLHF. In DNA form, the CDR3 reads TGTGCCAGCAGTTCCGCCCCAGGACAGGGGAGGAATTCACCCCTCCACTTT. The chain carries TRBV27 and TRBJ1-6; 9 bases fit TRBD1. V trimming: 4 bases; J trimming: 7 bases; junction bases outside the gene matches: 11. This CDR3 contains 17 residues. The germline gives CDR1 MNHEY, CDR2 SMNVEV (reference sequence).

The CDR3 is CASSYLTGHTDTQYF. The CDR3 DNA is TGTGCCAGCAGTTATCTCACGGGTCACACAGATACGCAGTATTTT. The V call is TRBV12-3 or TRBV12-4, the J call TRBJ2-3, with D unclear. The CDR3 is 15 amino acids. Trimming took off 4 bases at V and 2 bases at J, with 13 bases between the two ends.